This TCR beta chain emerged from a study of tumor-infiltrating lymphocytes in localized non-small cell lung cancer. Looking at the study overall: From each patient, both tumor and uninvolved lung, non-adjacent to tumor, were sampled.

CDR3 length: 14 amino acids. V shed 4 bases and J shed 0 bases, with 8 bases lying between them. Germline CDR1 SGHRS, CDR2 YFSETQ. Some clones are missing from TCRdb's copy, which holds only in-frame ones; the method was immunoSEQ multiplex PCR. This table holds 7,000 or so clones, 74% found once. As to this clone: The antigen remains undetermined.

The study, taken as a whole, reports: Different pieces of the same tissue went to different assays, confounding technical variation with intratumor heterogeneity.

This sequence joins TRBV5-1 and TRBJ2-1; D uncertain. The sequence came from a human donor with non-small cell lung cancer. The sequenced material came from uninvolved lung tissue not adjacent to the tumor. The CDR3 loop is CASSPASSYNEQFF. CDR3 DNA: TGCGCCAGCAGCCCCGCTAGCTCCTACAATGAGCAGTTCTTC.